The 3 T cell receptor beta chains given below trace back to one sample, sequenced in a study of shared clonotypes between healthy human individuals. Some clones are missing from TCRdb's copy, which holds only in-frame ones; the method was immunoSEQ multiplex PCR. This table has 2 million to 2.5 million clones, just over 90% appearing once. Sequencing was performed on naive CD4+ T cells from PBMCs. Subset here: CD45RA+ positively selected. These receptor sequences come from a man aged 18 to 29 in good health. Some clones in this sample may be carry-over from other donors' samples.

The J gene is TRBJ2-2, the V gene TRBV5-1; D is perhaps TRBD1 (6 bases). V lost 3 bases and J 5 bases, leaving 17 bases between the germline ends. Germline CDR1 reads SGHRS; CDR2 reads YFSETQ. The CDR3 spans 16 residues. DNA of the CDR3: TGCGCCAGCAGCTCAGGGACACCGGTAGGGACCGGGGAGCTGTTTTTT. Its protein product is CASSSGTPVGTGELFF.

This clone has just one count. The chain combines TRBV25-1 with TRBJ2-2, with 10 bases aligning to TRBD2. CDR3 size: 15 residues. CDR1 is MGHDK and CDR2 is SYGVNS in the germline V gene. V lost 6 bases, J lost 7 bases, and 8 bases stayed unmatched. The chain's CDR3 is CASRSGTSVYGELFF. Here the CDR3 DNA reads TGTGCCAGCAGATCCGGGACTAGCGTTTACGGGGAGCTGTTTTTT.

J is TRBJ1-1 and V is TRBV6-1; D unclear. The CDR3 consists of 13 residues. Germline CDR1 and CDR2: MNHNS and SASEGT. V lost 4 bases and J lost 9, with 15 bases in between. The CDR3 is CASSVIPGEKAFF. CDR3 sequence (DNA): TGTGCCAGCAGTGTGATACCGGGAGAGAAAGCTTTCTTT.